These 17 T cell receptor beta chains came from one sample sequenced in a study of T cells in Graves' hyperthyroidism and ophthalmopathy. Researchers took RNA transcripts and amplified the TCR beta CDR3 regions from them. When the TCR CDR3 underwent first-round RT-PCR, the HTBI primer set was used. TCRdb passed the multiplex PCR reads through MiXCR, listing each CDR3 protein once. This table holds a few hundred thousand distinct CDR3 sequences, 15% to 17% found once. Source material: blood. The receptors shown here come from a woman aged 25 to 39 with Graves' hyperthyroidism.

This chain links TRBV27 with TRBJ1-6; D is possibly TRBD1 (6 bases). The CDR3 has 13 amino acids. The germline V gene encodes CDR1 MNHEY and CDR2 SMNVEV (reference sequence). V was pared by 7 bases and J by 7 bases, with 11 bases between. CDR3 DNA: TGTGCCAGCACCACAGGGAGGAATTCACCCCTCCACTTT. Amino acids: CASTTGRNSPLHF.

This clonotype appeared a few times. The chain carries TRBV19 and TRBJ2-7; 11 bases match TRBD1. With V trimmed by 5 bases and J by 4 bases, 7 bases remained unmatched. Germline V gene data show CDR1 as LNHDA and CDR2 as SQIVND (reference sequence). The CDR3 extends over 15 amino acids. The CDR3 nucleotides are TGTGCCAGTAGTCCCGGGGGACAGGGGGGATACGAGCAGTACTTC. This translates into CASSPGGQGGYEQYF.

This clonotype showed up many times. The gene calls are TRBV5-1 and TRBJ2-1, with TRBD2 matching over 11 bases. The CDR3 runs to 15 residues. V trimming: 5 bases; J trimming: 6 bases; junction bases outside the gene matches: 7. Germline V gene data show CDR1 as SGHRS and CDR2 as YFSETQ. The CDR3 loop reads CASRPSSGRSNEQFF. CDR3 DNA sequence: TGCGCCAGCAGACCATCTAGCGGGAGGAGCAATGAGCAGTTCTTC.

In this sample, this clonotype turned up many times. This chain links TRBV30 with TRBJ1-5; a weak D match, TRBD1 (6 bases). The germline CDR1 and CDR2 sequences are GTSNPN and SVGIG (reference sequence). This CDR3 has 13 amino acids. Deletions cut 1 base from V and 6 bases from J, with 10 bases between. The CDR3 DNA is TGTGCCTGGAGTGGAGGAGGGGGTCAGCCCCAGCATTTT. As protein: CAWSGGGGQPQHF. Full variable domain (missing parts from reference TRBV30 and TRBJ1-5): SQTIHQWPATLVQPVGSPLSLECTVEGTSNPNLYWYRQAAGRGLQLLFYSVGIGQISSEVPQNLSASRPQDRQFILSSKKLLLSDSGFYLCAWSGGGGQPQHFGDGTRLSIL.

V and J are TRBV6-1 and TRBJ1-4; D perhaps matches TRBD1 (6 bases). The CDR3 spans 13 residues. Trimming shortened V by 8 bases and J by 5 bases, and 12 bases separated the two germline ends. Germline CDR1 and CDR2: MNHNS and SASEGT. This chain's CDR3 is CASVARGNEKLFF. CDR3 DNA sequence: TGTGCCAGCGTTGCCAGGGGCAATGAAAAACTGTTTTTT.

This chain links TRBV25-1 with TRBJ1-5, with unresolved D. V gave up 2 bases and J gave up 4 bases, with 3 bases separating them. The CDR3 covers 12 residues. Germline values: CDR1 MGHDK, CDR2 SYGVNS. The chain's CDR3 is CASSEQNQPQHF. In DNA, the CDR3 is TGTGCCAGCAGTGAACAGAATCAGCCCCAGCATTTT. Complete variable domain (other parts from reference TRBV25-1 and TRBJ1-5): EADIYQTPRYLVIGTGKKITLECSQTMGHDKMYWYQQDPGMELHLIHYSYGVNSTEKGDLSSESTVSRIRTEHFPLTLESARPSHTSQYLCASSEQNQPQHFGDGTRLSIL.

V is TRBV3-2 and J is TRBJ1-6. TRBV3-2 is marked as a pseudogene. The CDR3 runs to 16 residues. As DNA, the CDR3 is TGTGCCAGCAGCTTAGCTGGTACAGCCAATAATTCACCCCTCCACTTT. Amino acids: CASSLAGTANNSPLHF.

This clonotype was counted at least ten times. This chain links TRBV7-3 with TRBJ2-1; 8 bases fit TRBD2. This CDR3 is 15 amino acids long. Germline CDR1 reads SGHTA; CDR2 reads FQGTGA. J lost 6 bases, V lost 2 bases, and 6 bases had no gene match. The CDR3 region is CASSLAGGSSNEQFF. In DNA form, the CDR3 reads TGTGCCAGCAGCTTAGCGGGAGGATCTTCCAATGAGCAGTTCTTC. The whole variable domain, filled in from reference TRBV7-3 and TRBJ2-1, reads GAGVSQTPSNKVTEKGKYVELRCDPISGHTALYWYRQSLGQGPEFLIYFQGTGAADDSGLPNDRFFAVRPEGSVSTLKIQRTERGDSAVYLCASSLAGGSSNEQFFGPGTRLTVL.

This clonotype was observed many times. V gene TRBV11-1 combines with J gene TRBJ2-3; D possibly corresponds to TRBD1 (6 bases). The CDR3 is made up of 18 amino acids. Per germline, CDR1 SGHAT and CDR2 FQDESV (reference sequence). V lost 5 bases to trimming and J lost 4 bases, with 25 bases between them. CDR3 nucleotide sequence: TGTGCCAGCAGCGGATTGTCGACCGGGACACGGCCCCCAGATACGCAGTATTTT. Translating it yields CASSGLSTGTRPPDTQYF.

The J gene is TRBJ2-2, the V gene TRBV5-6, with a weak D call TRBD1 (6 bases). Germline CDR1 reads SGHDT; CDR2 reads YYEEEE. The V gene lost 1 base and the J gene lost 4 bases, with 8 bases spanning the gap. The CDR3 loop spans 14 amino acids. The CDR3 nucleotides read TGTGCCAGCAGCTTGCAGGGGAGCACCGGGGAGCTGTTTTTT. Its protein product is CASSLQGSTGELFF. Looking up the rest from reference TRBV5-6 and TRBJ2-2 gives the full variable domain: DAGVTQSPTHLIKTRGQQVTLRCSPKSGHDTVSWYQQALGQGPQFIFQYYEEEERQRGNFPDRFSGHQFPNYSSELNVNALLLGDSALYLCASSLQGSTGELFFGEGSRLTVL.

This clonotype was counted many times. The genes are TRBV2 and TRBJ2-1; 12 nucleotides align to TRBD1. The junction had 5 bases not matched to a gene; V was cut back by 8 bases and J by 6 bases. Germline V gene data show CDR1 as SNHLY and CDR2 as FYNNEI. This CDR3 spans 14 amino acids. The CDR3 nucleotides are TGTGCCAGCGCGGGGACAGGGGGCCTCAATGAGCAGTTCTTC. Translating it yields CASAGTGGLNEQFF.

In this sample, this clonotype turned up many times. The chain links TRBV6-1 to TRBJ2-1; 8 bases line up with TRBD2. Germline CDR1 and CDR2: MNHNS and SASEGT. The CDR3 totals 15 residues. The ends lost 6 bases at V and 2 bases at J; junction bases unmatched: 6. CDR3 residues: CASRVAGLTYNEQFF. CDR3 bases: TGTGCCAGCAGAGTAGCGGGACTTACCTACAATGAGCAGTTCTTC.

V gene TRBV29-1 combines with J gene TRBJ2-1; weak D call: TRBD1 (6 bases). The ends were cut back, 8 bases at V and 3 bases at J, with 11 bases in the middle. This CDR3 comprises 12 residues. The germline V gene has CDR1 SQVTM and CDR2 ANQGSEA. CDR3 bases: TGCAGCCTCGGGACAAACTACAATGAGCAGTTCTTC. This gives the protein CSLGTNYNEQFF.

In this sample, this clonotype turned up a few times. The chain combines TRBV20-1 with TRBJ2-5; perhaps D is TRBD1 or TRBD2 (5 bases each). CDR3 length: 14 amino acids. Germline V CDR1 and CDR2: DFQATT, SNEGSKA (reference sequence). Between the trimmed V and J ends, which lost 2 bases and 5 bases, there was a span of 15 bases. The CDR3 bases are TGCAGTGCTAGACCTGACACGGGGCGGGAGACCCAGTACTTC. It is translated as CSARPDTGRETQYF.

This clonotype was detected many times. The chain links TRBV20-1 to TRBJ1-5; 8 nucleotides line up with TRBD1. V lost 6 bases, J lost 4 bases, and 5 bases stayed unmatched. Germline CDR1 is DFQATT and CDR2 is SNEGSKA (reference sequence). This CDR3 comprises 13 residues. CDR3 sequence reads: CSAPTGVNQPQHF. The CDR3 DNA reads TGCAGTGCGCCGACAGGGGTTAATCAGCCCCAGCATTTT.

This clonotype was observed at least ten times. V and J are TRBV6-1 and TRBJ2-7, with D uncertain. The CDR3 totals 14 residues. V was trimmed by 7 bases and J by 0 bases, leaving 13 bases between them. Germline lookup yields CDR1 MNHNS and CDR2 SASEGT. DNA of the CDR3: TGTGCCAGCACCGCCAGAATAAGCTCCTACGAGCAGTACTTC. Translation: CASTARISSYEQYF.

The chain links TRBV6-1 to TRBJ2-1; TRBD2 matches 9 bases. The V gene's germline CDR1 is MNHNS and CDR2 SASEGT. The CDR3 is made up of 20 amino acids. With 5 bases clipped from V and 7 bases from J, the junction kept 24 bases outside the gene matches. CDR3 protein: CASSSNRGHLMREGQNEQFF. The CDR3 nucleotides read TGTGCCAGCAGTTCAAACAGGGGACACCTCATGCGGGAGGGCCAGAATGAGCAGTTCTTC.